The sequence of this T cell receptor (beta chain) was determined in a study of identical twins. A word on this clonotype: Relative to the germline gene, one junction end is altered; a read error may explain this.

In germline, CDR1 is SGHTA, CDR2 FQGNSA. The CDR3 loop spans 16 amino acids. TCRdb re-called the 5' RACE reads with MiXCR, one entry per CDR3 protein. Here the sample spans just under 550,000 distinct CDR3 sequences, about 16% being singletons. The same specimen was also included in a second study, on yellow fever vaccine responses in identical twins.

The gene calls are TRBV7-2 and TRBJ2-2; 9 nucleotides align to TRBD1. The TCR originated in a woman younger than 35 in good health. Sequencing was done on a sample of CD4+ T cells sorted from blood. The CDR3 DNA sequence: TGTGCCGGCAGCTCAAGACAGGGGGGGAGCACCGGGGAGCTGTTTTTT. Its translation is CAGSSRQGGSTGELFF.